Presented here are 5 T cell receptor beta chains from one specimen sequenced in a study of blood T cells in healthy people across ages. Combining a sample-barcoded 5' primer with a J-beta primer mix, a second PCR ran for roughly 6 to 12 cycles. MiXCR was run by TCRdb on the 5' RACE reads, yielding one entry per CDR3 protein. The sample shows 750,000 or so distinct CDR3 sequences, 20% to 30% of them seen only once. The sample was also reused in another study, on T cells of mothers and their children.

What was sequenced was blood. The receptors shown here come from a boy younger than 18 in good health.

The chain combines TRBV15 with TRBJ2-5, with 8 bases identical to TRBD1. The closer fit of TRBJ2-7 to the DNA end suggests the J call may be wrong. Per the germline V gene, CDR1 is LNHNV and CDR2 is YYDKDF (reference sequence). The CDR3 spans 16 residues. CDR3 bases: TGTGCCACCAGCAGCCCCTCAAGGACAGGGACCTACGAGCAGTACTTC. Amino acids: CATSSPSRTGTYEQYF.

Turning to this clonotype: Given a much more abundant clone one base away, this may be a read error. The chain is built from TRBV29-1 and TRBJ2-5; the match to TRBD2 covers 10 bases. The DNA end is more similar to TRBJ2-7, so the J call may be wrong. The germline gives CDR1 SQVTM, CDR2 ANQGSEA. The length of the CDR3 is 14 residues. The CDR3 protein is CSVERLAGDYEQYF. In DNA form, the CDR3 reads TGCAGCGTTGAAAGGCTAGCGGGGGACTACGAGCAGTACTTC.

This clonotype was seen a few times. The gene calls are TRBV5-1 and TRBJ2-1; 7 bases are a match to TRBD2. Germline V gives CDR1 SGHRS, CDR2 YFSETQ. The CDR3 spans 15 residues. The J segment lost 2 bases and the V segment lost 3 bases, leaving 5 bases of the junction unmatched. The CDR3 sequence: CASSSTSEAYNEQFF. As DNA, the CDR3 is TGCGCCAGCAGCTCCACTAGCGAAGCCTACAATGAGCAGTTCTTC.

The gene calls are TRBV20-1 and TRBJ1-1; a weak D match, TRBD1 (6 bases). CDR3 length: 13 amino acids. V dropped 5 bases and J dropped 1 base, with 11 bases sitting between them. Germline loops: CDR1 DFQATT, CDR2 SNEGSKA (reference sequence). The chain's CDR3 is CSARSDRNTEAFF. CDR3 DNA: TGCAGTGCTCGTTCGGACAGGAACACTGAAGCTTTCTTT.

A few counts support this clonotype. The chain uses TRBV12-3 or TRBV12-4 and TRBJ1-1; maybe TRBD1 (6 bases). This CDR3 spans 16 amino acids. Trimming took off 6 bases at V and 0 bases at J, with 17 bases between the two ends. In nucleotides, the CDR3 is TGTGCCAGCAGCTTCCTACGGACAGCCATGAACACTGAAGCTTTCTTT. It specifies CASSFLRTAMNTEAFF.